These 16 T cell receptor beta chains share one sample of origin, sequenced in a study of cytomegalovirus exposure and HLA in healthy donors. TCRdb's copy holds only in-frame clones and misses some; the assay was immunoSEQ multiplex PCR. This table has under 200,000 clones, approximately 86% appearing once. Material: PBMCs. These receptors were taken from a woman aged 18-30 years in good health and CMV-seronegative.

The rearrangement joins TRBV14 to TRBJ1-2; D not resolved. This CDR3 region has 12 residues. Trimming cost V 1 base and J 7 bases, with 7 bases left between them. Germline assignment: CDR1 SGHDN and CDR2 FVKESK. This chain's CDR3 is CASSQVRSGYTF. DNA of the CDR3: TGTGCCAGCAGCCAAGTGAGATCTGGCTACACCTTC.

The CDR3 DNA sequence: TGTGCCAGTAGTATTGGCCAGTCTTCCTACGAGCAGTACTTC. Its protein product is CASSIGQSSYEQYF. The chain uses TRBV19 and TRBJ2-7; D gene unclear. From germline, CDR1 is LNHDA and CDR2 SQIVND (reference sequence). The ends were cut back, 3 bases at V and 1 base at J, with 10 bases in the middle. The CDR3 loop spans 14 amino acids.

The chain combines TRBV27 with TRBJ2-3; 9 bases agree with TRBD2. The length of the CDR3 is 15 residues. CDR1 MNHEY and CDR2 SMNVEV come from the germline V gene (reference sequence). The trim removed 3 bases at V and 0 bases at J, leaving 1 base unmatched. The CDR3 DNA sequence: TGTGCCAGCAGTTTGGCGGGGGGGAGCACAGATACGCAGTATTTT. It is translated as CASSLAGGSTDTQYF.

V gene TRBV4-3 combines with J gene TRBJ2-3; TRBD1 matches at 7 bases. CDR3 length: 14 residues. Trimming removed 4 bases from V and 0 bases from J; junction bases left unmatched: 1. The germline CDR1 and CDR2 sequences are LGHNA and YSLEER. The CDR3 coding sequence is TGCGCCAGCAGCCTGGGACAGAGCACAGATACGCAGTATTTT. It encodes CASSLGQSTDTQYF.

This clone was detected a few times. The chain uses TRBV25-1 and TRBJ2-5, with D tentatively TRBD1 (6 bases). The CDR3 contains 15 residues. V was clipped by 4 bases and J by 5 bases, with 17 bases between them. CDR1 is MGHDK, CDR2 SYGVNS, per germline. CDR3 sequence: CASSGTGPWWETQYF. CDR3 DNA sequence: TGTGCCAGCAGTGGAACAGGGCCTTGGTGGGAGACCCAGTACTTC.

The genes are TRBV7-6 and TRBJ2-7; D not resolved. The CDR3 loop spans 14 amino acids. Germline V gene sequence: CDR1 SGHVS, CDR2 FNYEAQ. Trimming shortened V by 1 base and J by 0 bases, and 7 bases separated the two germline ends. The CDR3 reads CASSLVQSSYEQYF. The CDR3 DNA reads as TGTGCCAGCAGCTTAGTACAGAGCTCCTACGAGCAGTACTTC.

V usage is TRBV2 and J usage is TRBJ2-3, with D maybe TRBD2 (6 bases). The CDR3 covers 16 residues. CDR1 and CDR2 from the germline V gene are SNHLY and FYNNEI. The V gene lost 7 bases and the J gene lost 1 base, with 18 bases spanning the gap. The CDR3 region has the DNA TGTGCCAGCATCGAGCCCCAGGGCGGGGGCACAGATACGCAGTATTTT. As protein: CASIEPQGGGTDTQYF.

V usage is TRBV20-1 and J usage is TRBJ1-3; D is possibly TRBD1 (6 bases). Germline lookup yields CDR1 DFQATT and CDR2 SNEGSKA (reference sequence). This CDR3 is 11 amino acids long. Here the CDR3 DNA reads TGCGCCTTGGACAGAAGAAACACCATATATTTT. Translated, it gives CALDRRNTIYF.

The V and J genes are TRBV7-9 and TRBJ2-7; D is perhaps TRBD1 (6 bases). Trimming removed 5 bases at V and 0 bases at J, with 20 bases between. The CDR3 spans 17 residues. Germline V gene lookup returns CDR1 SEHNR and CDR2 FQNEAQ (reference sequence). CDR3 nucleotide sequence: TGTGCCAGCAGCCGGCCCCGCGCTCAGGGGAGCTCCTACGAGCAGTACTTC. It encodes CASSRPRAQGSSYEQYF.

V is TRBV6-1 and J is TRBJ1-2, with D uncertain. CDR1 is MNHNS and CDR2 is SASEGT in the germline V gene. The CDR3 is made up of 14 amino acids. Trimming took off 3 bases at V and 1 base at J, with 9 bases between the two ends. The CDR3 loop is CASSDLRDNYGYTF. The CDR3 DNA is TGTGCCAGCAGTGACCTGCGGGATAACTATGGCTACACCTTC.

This clone was seen only a few times. V usage is TRBV7-2 and J usage is TRBJ1-2; D not resolved. V lost 7 bases, J lost 6 bases, and 18 bases lay in between. The length of the CDR3 is 14 residues. CDR1 is SGHTA, CDR2 FQGNSA, per germline. The CDR3 nucleotides are TGTGCCAGCAACGACATCTCGGGGAAAGATGGCTACACCTTC. Its translation is CASNDISGKDGYTF.

The gene calls are TRBV7-2 and TRBJ1-2, with a weak D call TRBD1 (5 bases). The V end was cut by 4 bases, the J end by 1 base, with 7 bases between. From germline, CDR1 is SGHTA and CDR2 FQGNSA. The CDR3 runs 13 residues. The CDR3 DNA is TGTGCCAGCAGCTCAGGGATTAACTATGGCTACACCTTC. This codes for CASSSGINYGYTF.

This clone was found once. CDR3 DNA sequence: TGTGCCAGCAGCTTAGGCGGGCACACTTACGAGCAGTACTTC. Its translation is CASSLGGHTYEQYF. V is TRBV7-6 and J is TRBJ2-7, with D perhaps TRBD2 (5 bases). The CDR3 is made up of 14 amino acids. The V and J ends lost 1 base and 4 bases respectively, with 11 bases between them. Per germline, CDR1 SGHVS and CDR2 FNYEAQ.

CDR3 nucleotides: TGCAGCGTGTCGGACAGGGGTTCTGGAAACACCATATATTTT. Translated, it gives CSVSDRGSGNTIYF. The chain is built from TRBV29-1 and TRBJ1-3; 9 bases match TRBD1. Per germline, CDR1 SQVTM and CDR2 ANQGSEA. CDR3 length: 14 amino acids. Unmatched junction bases numbered 4, after V lost 6 bases and J lost 1 base.

The gene calls are TRBV30 and TRBJ2-7; 8 positions agree with TRBD2. Germline V lookup: CDR1 GTSNPN, CDR2 SVGIG (reference sequence). After removal of 4 bases from V and 2 bases from J, the junction contained 4 bases not matched to a gene. The CDR3 is made up of 13 amino acids. CDR3 sequence reads: CAWNVGGAYEQYF. In DNA form, the CDR3 reads TGTGCCTGGAATGTCGGGGGGGCCTACGAGCAGTACTTC. Based on the CDR3 plus reference TRBV30 and TRBJ2-7, the full variable domain is SQTIHQWPATLVQPVGSPLSLECTVEGTSNPNLYWYRQAAGRGLQLLFYSVGIGQISSEVPQNLSASRPQDRQFILSSKKLLLSDSGFYLCAWNVGGAYEQYFGPGTRLTVT.

V is TRBV29-1 and J is TRBJ2-2; TRBD1 matches at 8 bases. Germline trimming cut 7 bases from V and 6 bases from J; bases unmatched to any gene: 4. The CDR3 has 12 residues. Germline loops: CDR1 SQVTM, CDR2 ANQGSEA. The CDR3 nucleotides read TGCAGCGCTAGGACAGGGTCCGGGGAGCTGTTTTTT. Amino acids: CSARTGSGELFF.